The T cell receptor beta chain described here comes from a study of T cells after yellow fever vaccination. Study conclusions and caveats: A large majority of primary-vaccination clones showed up again after the booster (roughly 95% CD4, around 90% CD8).

V was cut by 8 bases and J by 5 bases, with 13 bases left in between. Germline CDR1 is MDHEN and CDR2 is SYDVKM. The CDR3 totals 13 residues. Concerning this clonotype: Its target is not known.

TCR cDNA, made by 5'RACE template switching, carried an added universal primer site and UMIs. A single record per CDR3 protein comes from TCRdb applying MiXCR to the 5' RACE reads. The sample holds about 340,000 distinct CDR3 sequences, roughly 4.3% seen once. This specimen was PBMCs, taken 5 days after the yellow fever booster vaccination. This TCR was sampled from a man aged 18-30 years who received the YFV17D yellow fever vaccine. The rearrangement joins TRBV28 to TRBJ2-1; TRBD1 is a possible D gene (6 bases). CDR3 DNA: TGTGCCAGCGTGGCAGGGGTAAACAATGAGCAGTTCTTC. Residues: CASVAGVNNEQFF.